This T cell receptor (beta chain) was sequenced during a study of blood T cell repertoires in COVID-19. Study at large: The study drew acute and convalescent COVID-19 samples from the United States, Italy and Spain. In each case, the material was cDNA or gDNA derived from T cells, B-cell-depleted T cells, or PBMCs.

In the authors' workflow: How many nucleated cells were present was estimated from reference gene primer amplification. The repertoire was sequenced with immunoSEQ multiplex PCR; TCRdb's copy has only in-frame clones and lacks some. The V and J calls and clone size come from that table; D and trimming were worked out from the DNA. Here the sample spans roughly 130,000 clones, approximately 80% being singletons. CDR3 length equals 15 residues. The germline CDR1 and CDR2 sequences are LNHNV and YYDKDF (reference sequence). Trimming took off 0 bases at V and 4 bases at J, with 7 bases between the two ends.

Sequenced material: peripheral blood. The gene calls are TRBV15 and TRBJ1-6; maybe TRBD1 (5 bases). This TCR derives from a woman aged 50 to 65 with acute or convalescent COVID-19. The CDR3 DNA is TGTGCCACCAGCAGAGACGGGGGGTATAATTCACCCCTCCACTTT. It translates to CATSRDGGYNSPLHF.